This T cell receptor beta chain emerged from a study of blood T cell repertoires in COVID-19. Study overall: Samples of COVID-19 (acute and convalescent) were obtained from the United States, Italy and Spain. PBMCs, B-cell-depleted T cells, or T cells provided the cDNA or gDNA that made up the material.

CDR1 is MNHEY, CDR2 SMNVEV, per germline (reference sequence). CDR3 length equals 13 residues. The ends were cut back, 8 bases at V and 4 bases at J, with 11 bases in the middle. Authors' data handling: Amplified reference gene primers provided the basis for estimating nucleated cell counts. Repertoires were generated with immunoSEQ multiplex PCR, while TCRdb's copy carries only in-frame clones and drops some. The V and J calls and clone size are taken from that table; D and trimming were inferred from the DNA. Among some 250,000 clones listed, 70% to 85% were seen once. The sample taken for sequencing was peripheral blood. The V and J genes are TRBV27 and TRBJ2-2; the D is unclear. The receptor's source is a woman aged 80 or older with acute or convalescent COVID-19. The DNA for the CDR3 is TGTGCCAGCCGCCCCTTGAGCACCGGGGAGCTGTTTTTT. Residues: CASRPLSTGELFF.